These 19 T cell receptor beta chains originate from one sample sequenced in a study of circulating and synovial CD4+ cells in juvenile arthritis (TCRdb year 2014). Library construction relied on the immunoSEQ multiplex PCR assay. The table comes from immuneACCESS by way of TCRdb, which keeps in-frame sequences with V and J called. Part of the clones is missing from these tables; in studies checked, under half for an unresolved V gene and the rest for unknown reasons. Present in this sample are about 35,000 clones, more than 90% of which were seen just once. Around 0.17% of the sample goes to the ten largest clones. The material sequenced was CD4+ T cells from blood. The receptors come from a human donor with juvenile idiopathic arthritis.

For the CDR3, the DNA is TGCGCCAGCAGCCAAGACGGGAGCCAGCGCTCCACAGATACGCAGTATTTT. This translates into CASSQDGSQRSTDTQYF. This rearrangement joins TRBV4-3 to TRBJ2-3; possibly TRBD2 for D (6 bases). Germline assignment: CDR1 LGHNA and CDR2 YSLEER. The CDR3 loop spans 17 amino acids. Trimming stripped 0 bases from V and 2 bases from J, with 15 bases between.

This chain uses TRBV28 with TRBJ2-4, with 14 positions matching TRBD2. The CDR3 contains 16 residues. Germline V gives CDR1 MDHEN, CDR2 SYDVKM. V was pared by 5 bases and J by 8 bases, with 8 bases of the junction left unmatched. CDR3 nucleotide sequence: TGTGCCAGCAGTGAGACTAGCGGGAGGGTTTCGGACATTCAGTACTTC. This translates into CASSETSGRVSDIQYF.

This clone was detected only once. CDR3 amino acids: CASSLTRGVSYNEQFF. The CDR3 nucleotides are TGTGCCAGCAGCTTAACCAGGGGGGTTTCCTACAATGAGCAGTTCTTC. The chain joins TRBV11-2 to TRBJ2-1, with D perhaps TRBD1 (7 bases). The CDR3 has 16 residues. Trimming took 2 bases from V and 1 from J, leaving 12 bases between them. Per germline, CDR1 SGHAT and CDR2 FQNNGV.

This clone was seen only once. This chain connects TRBV28 to TRBJ2-7; D gene unclear. V dropped 7 bases and J dropped 5 bases, with 21 bases sitting between them. This CDR3 contains 15 residues. Germline V lookup: CDR1 MDHEN, CDR2 SYDVKM. The CDR3 reads CASIPHRSRRDEQYF. The CDR3 region has the DNA TGTGCCAGCATCCCTCACCGTTCGCGTCGAGACGAGCAGTACTTC.

J is TRBJ1-2 and V is TRBV6-5; D remains unclear. V dropped 2 bases and J dropped 10 bases, with 11 bases sitting between them. Germline CDR1 MNHEY, CDR2 SVGAGI. The CDR3 runs 12 residues. CDR3 protein: CASSYQGVFYTF. Written as DNA, the CDR3 is TGTGCCAGCAGTTACCAAGGAGTGTTCTACACCTTC.

V gene TRBV28 combines with J gene TRBJ2-1, with a weak D call TRBD1 (5 bases). The CDR3 loop spans 16 amino acids. V lost 3 bases, J lost 2 bases, and 14 bases lay in between. CDR1 and CDR2 (germline): MDHEN, SYDVKM. The chain's CDR3 is CASSLSQGITYNEQFF. The CDR3, as DNA: TGTGCCAGCAGTTTGTCCCAGGGTATCACCTACAATGAGCAGTTCTTC.

As for this clone: The DNA is left out, because the CDR3 cannot be placed on it with certainty; the CDR3 is given as TCRdb lists it. CDR3: CASSWGQGIIF. The chain employs TRBV28 and TRBJ2-1; TRBD1 is the table's D call and was not checked against the DNA. The CDR3 numbers 11 amino acids, ends counted. CDR1 and CDR2 (germline): MDHEN, SYDVKM.

The chain uses TRBV7-9 and TRBJ1-3; D is ambiguous. The CDR3 contains 15 residues. V was shortened by 3 bases and J by 0 bases, with 9 bases between the two germline ends. Germline lookup yields CDR1 SEHNR and CDR2 FQNEAQ (reference sequence). CDR3 sequence: CASSFAGPSGNTIYF. The CDR3 DNA reads as TGTGCCAGCAGCTTTGCAGGCCCCTCTGGAAACACCATATATTTT.

The chain uses TRBV6-5 and TRBJ2-1; the D is unclear. This CDR3 is built from 11 residues. V was clipped by 0 bases and J by 9 bases, with 3 bases between them. Germline CDR1 and CDR2: MNHEY and SVGAGI. The CDR3 region is CASSYSSEQFF. The CDR3 DNA follows: TGTGCCAGCAGTTACTCGAGTGAGCAGTTCTTC.

The gene calls are TRBV18 and TRBJ2-1, with D uncertain. V gave up 6 bases and J gave up 0 bases, with 12 bases separating them. This CDR3 contains 15 residues. In germline, CDR1 is KGHSH, CDR2 LQKENI. The CDR3 reads CASSPVLSSYNEQFF. Here the CDR3 DNA reads TGTGCCAGCTCCCCGGTCCTATCCTCCTACAATGAGCAGTTCTTC.

This rearrangement joins TRBV19 to TRBJ1-5, with TRBD1 matching 12 bases. The CDR3 is made up of 17 amino acids. V lost 3 bases and J lost 2; bases outside the gene matches: 5. Looked up from germline, CDR1 is LNHDA and CDR2 is SQIVND (reference sequence). The CDR3 region is CASSMGTGGGGNQPQHF. The CDR3 DNA is TGTGCCAGTAGTATGGGGACAGGGGGCGGTGGCAATCAGCCCCAGCATTTT.

The chain joins TRBV5-4 to TRBJ2-1; D gene unclear. The germline V gene encodes CDR1 SGHNT and CDR2 YYREEE (reference sequence). The CDR3 is 13 amino acids. V was pared by 4 bases and J by 7 bases, with 12 bases between. The DNA of the CDR3 is TGTGCCAGCAGCCCGGGTGGCGAAAATGAGCAGTTCTTC. Its translation: CASSPGGENEQFF.

The chain uses TRBV28 and TRBJ2-1; no reliable D call. The V gene lost 5 bases and the J gene lost 6 bases, with 8 bases spanning the gap. The germline V gene has CDR1 MDHEN and CDR2 SYDVKM. CDR3 size: 12 residues. DNA of the CDR3: TGTGCCAGCAGTACAGCTCGCAATGAGCAGTTCTTC. It is translated as CASSTARNEQFF. The whole variable domain, remainder taken from reference TRBV28 and TRBJ2-1, is DVKVTQSSRYLVKRTGEKVFLECVQDMDHENMFWYRQDPGLGLRLIYFSYDVKMKEKGDIPEGYSVSREKKERFSLILESASTNQTSMYLCASSTARNEQFFGPGTRLTVL.

The rearrangement uses TRBV7-8 and TRBJ2-5, with 7 positions matching TRBD1. Trimming took 5 bases from V and 9 from J; bases not matched to a gene: 12. This CDR3 has 14 amino acids. Germline CDR1 reads SGHVS; CDR2 reads FQNEAQ. The CDR3 DNA is TGTGCCAGCAGCCCAAGGGGGCCAATGGACCCCCAGTACTTC. It codes for CASSPRGPMDPQYF.

The J gene is TRBJ1-2, the V gene TRBV4-1; D not resolved. This CDR3 comprises 18 residues. Germline assignment: CDR1 MGHRA and CDR2 YSYEKL. V was cut by 1 base and J by 3 bases, with 21 bases left in between. The CDR3 DNA reads as TGCGCCAGCAGCCAAGTACCTCGTTTAGCAGCACGACACTATGGCTACACCTTC. Translation gives CASSQVPRLAARHYGYTF.

This chain links TRBV7-3 with TRBJ2-1; TRBD2 agrees at 8 bases. With 5 bases clipped from V and 4 bases from J, the junction kept 7 bases outside the gene matches. CDR3 length equals 15 residues. Germline values: CDR1 SGHTA, CDR2 FQGTGA. The CDR3 sequence: CASSPGGGGYNEQFF. The CDR3 DNA is TGTGCCAGCAGCCCGGGGGGCGGGGGGTACAATGAGCAGTTCTTC.

The chain has TRBV27 and TRBJ2-3; D is uncertain. This CDR3 spans 11 amino acids. Looked up from germline, CDR1 is MNHEY and CDR2 is SMNVEV (reference sequence). With 6 bases removed from V and 2 bases from J, the gap between germline ends came to 3 bases. CDR3 bases: TGTGCCAGCAGCCACACAGATACGCAGTATTTT. Its translation is CASSHTDTQYF.

This sequence joins TRBV18 and TRBJ1-3; 9 positions agree with TRBD1. J gave up 8 bases and V 3 bases, and 2 bases lay outside the gene matches. There are 13 residues in the CDR3. CDR1 KGHSH and CDR2 LQKENI come from the germline V gene. CDR3 nucleotides: TGTGCCAGCTCACCGGGACAGGGATACACCATATATTTT. Its protein is CASSPGQGYTIYF. Full variable domain (remainder filled in from reference TRBV18 and TRBJ1-3): NAGVMQNPRHLVRRRGQEARLRCSPMKGHSHVYWYRQLPEEGLKFMVYLQKENIIDESGMPKERFSAEFPKEGPSILRIQQVVRGDSAAYFCASSPGQGYTIYFGEGSWLTVV.

This sequence joins TRBV21-1 and TRBJ2-3; no check of the table's D call, TRBD1, against the DNA was made. TRBV21-1 is given as a pseudogene. The CDR3 has 17 residues. The chain's CDR3 is CASSNNGRGQGTDTQYF. As DNA, the CDR3 is TGTGCCAGCAGCAATAATGGCAGGGGCCAGGGCACAGATACGCAGTATTTT.